These 26 T cell receptor beta chains were all obtained from the same sample, sequenced in a study of T cells in Graves' hyperthyroidism and ophthalmopathy. RNA transcripts yielded amplified TCR beta CDR3 regions. Researchers ran a first-round RT-PCR on the TCR CDR3 using the HTBI primer set. Via MiXCR, TCRdb re-called the multiplex PCR reads, giving one row per CDR3 protein. The repertoire holds hundreds of thousands of distinct CDR3 sequences, with more than 14% as singletons. Sample: blood. The receptors shown here come from a woman in her fifties or sixties with Graves' ophthalmopathy.

This chain links TRBV24-1 with TRBJ2-2; D uncertain. The V gene's germline CDR1 is KGHDR and CDR2 SFDVKD. The CDR3 length is 12 residues. The V gene lost 4 bases and the J gene lost 7 bases, with 6 bases spanning the gap. This CDR3 reads CATSELIGELFF. The CDR3 DNA is TGTGCCACCAGTGAGTTGATCGGGGAGCTGTTTTTT.

The sample holds many counts of this clonotype. The chain is built from TRBV30 and TRBJ2-7; D perhaps matches TRBD2 (5 bases). The V and J ends lost 0 bases and 2 bases respectively, with 8 bases between them. The germline CDR1 and CDR2 sequences are GTSNPN and SVGIG (reference sequence). CDR3 length equals 13 residues. In DNA form, the CDR3 reads TGTGCCTGGAGTGTGGGAGCAGCCTACGAGCAGTACTTC. Its protein is CAWSVGAAYEQYF.

This clonotype was found a few times. The V gene is TRBV24-1, the J gene TRBJ2-6; the match to TRBD1 covers 8 bases. The CDR3 is 19 amino acids. Trimming cost V 9 bases and J 4 bases; bases outside gene matches: 19. Germline CDR1 and CDR2: KGHDR and SFDVKD. DNA of the CDR3: TGTGCCACCTCGGGGTTCACCGGGACAGGCGGTCTGGGGGCCAACGTCCTGACTTTC. Residues: CATSGFTGTGGLGANVLTF.

In this sample, this clonotype turned up many times. The chain joins TRBV6-2 or TRBV6-3 to TRBJ1-5; TRBD1 is a possible D gene (5 bases). Germline loops: CDR1 MNHEY, CDR2 SVGEGT. The CDR3 is 16 residues long. The germline V and J ends were trimmed by 5 bases and 0 bases, with 14 bases remaining between them. CDR3 protein: CASSGAGRPSNQPQHF. Written as DNA, the CDR3 is TGTGCCAGCAGTGGGGCAGGGCGGCCTAGCAATCAGCCCCAGCATTTT.

This clonotype has more than one count but fewer than ten. This chain uses TRBV28 with TRBJ2-7; TRBD1 or TRBD2 may be the D gene (5 bases each). The CDR3 spans 13 residues. The V end was cut by 7 bases, the J end by 7 bases, with 17 bases between. Germline CDR1 and CDR2: MDHEN and SYDVKM. CDR3 DNA: TGTGCCAGCACCCTGGCAGGGCCGGGAGAGCAGTACTTC. Protein sequence: CASTLAGPGEQYF.

This clonotype occurred many times. The chain links TRBV9 to TRBJ2-1, with 9 bases that match TRBD2. Unmatched junction bases numbered 4, after V lost 1 base and J lost 5 bases. CDR1 SGDLS and CDR2 YYNGEE come from the germline V gene. There are 15 residues in the CDR3. CDR3 in DNA: TGTGCCAGCAGCGTAAGCGGGGGGACAAACAATGAGCAGTTCTTC. Translating gives CASSVSGGTNNEQFF.

V gene TRBV9 combines with J gene TRBJ2-7; TRBD2 might be the D (6 bases). Germline CDR1 reads SGDLS; CDR2 reads YYNGEE. CDR3 length: 14 amino acids. The V end was cut by 0 bases, the J end by 2 bases, with 9 bases between. CDR3 sequence: CASSVAGSAYEQYF. CDR3 coding DNA: TGTGCCAGCAGCGTAGCCGGGAGTGCCTACGAGCAGTACTTC.

This clonotype was observed at least ten times. The rearrangement joins TRBV27 to TRBJ2-1, with 8 bases identical to TRBD2. The CDR3 runs 17 residues. Germline values: CDR1 MNHEY, CDR2 SMNVEV (reference sequence). With V trimmed by 5 bases and J by 6 bases, 15 bases remained unmatched. The CDR3 here is CASSRRLAPNDLNEQFF. In DNA form, the CDR3 reads TGTGCCAGCAGTCGAAGACTAGCGCCTAACGACCTCAATGAGCAGTTCTTC.

The V and J genes are TRBV19 and TRBJ1-2; no clear D gene. V was pared by 1 base and J by 3 bases, with 9 bases between. The CDR3 is 14 amino acids. Germline CDR1 is LNHDA and CDR2 is SQIVND (reference sequence). Here the CDR3 reads CASSIVAGDYGYTF. Here the CDR3 DNA reads TGTGCCAGTAGTATAGTTGCAGGAGACTATGGCTACACCTTC. Full variable domain (missing parts from reference TRBV19 and TRBJ1-2): DGGITQSPKYLFRKEGQNVTLSCEQNLNHDAMYWYRQDPGQGLRLIYYSQIVNDFQKGDIAEGYSVSREKKESFPLTVTSAQKNPTAFYLCASSIVAGDYGYTFGSGTRLTVV.

This clonotype was found many times. This chain joins TRBV20-1 and TRBJ2-2; the match to TRBD1 covers 7 bases. Losses at the gene ends were 7 bases for V and 7 bases for J; bases not matched to a gene: 9. CDR1 is DFQATT, CDR2 SNEGSKA, per germline (reference sequence). CDR3 length: 13 amino acids. The CDR3 loop reads CSVPKGGFGELFF. For the CDR3, the DNA is TGCAGTGTCCCAAAAGGGGGCTTCGGGGAGCTGTTTTTT.

The J gene is TRBJ2-2, the V gene TRBV19; the D gene is possibly TRBD2 (5 bases). The V and J ends lost 3 bases and 6 bases respectively, with 17 bases between them. Germline loops: CDR1 LNHDA, CDR2 SQIVND (reference sequence). The length of the CDR3 is 16 residues. CDR3 residues: CASSISGGFLAGELFF. The CDR3 DNA follows: TGTGCCAGTAGTATTTCCGGAGGTTTCTTGGCCGGGGAGCTGTTTTTT.

The rearrangement uses TRBV6-2 or TRBV6-3 and TRBJ1-5; the D is unclear. The CDR3 covers 14 residues. Germline values: CDR1 MNHEY, CDR2 SVGEGT. Trimming left V 3 bases short and J 6 bases short, with 12 bases between. The CDR3 protein is CASSYGVAGQPQHF. CDR3 nucleotide sequence: TGTGCCAGCAGTTATGGGGTAGCGGGTCAGCCCCAGCATTTT.

This clonotype was detected ten times or more. This sequence joins TRBV9 and TRBJ1-1; a weak D match, TRBD1 (5 bases). This CDR3 has 10 amino acids. Trimming removed 7 bases at V and 4 bases at J, with 5 bases between. Germline-derived CDR1 and CDR2 are SGDLS and YYNGEE. CDR3 region: CASGGTEAFF. CDR3 sequence (DNA): TGTGCCAGCGGGGGCACTGAAGCTTTCTTT. The full variable domain, with the rest looked up from reference TRBV9 and TRBJ1-1, is DSGVTQTPKHLITATGQRVTLRCSPRSGDLSVYWYQQSLDQGLQFLIQYYNGEERAKGNILERFSAQQFPDLHSELNLSSLELGDSALYFCASGGTEAFFGQGTRLTVV.

This chain uses TRBV5-5 with TRBJ1-1; maybe TRBD1 (6 bases). Germline V lookup: CDR1 SGHKS, CDR2 YYEKEE (reference sequence). Trimming took off 4 bases at V and 4 bases at J, with 17 bases between the two ends. The CDR3 has 15 amino acids. CDR3 in DNA: TGTGCCAGCAGCCCCTTTGGGGGGGCGAGCACTGAAGCTTTCTTT. Protein sequence: CASSPFGGASTEAFF.

To note about this clonotype: A junction boundary mismatches the germline segment, possibly from a read error. The rearrangement joins TRBV18 to TRBJ2-1, with 7 bases lining up with TRBD1. This CDR3 has 15 residues. Germline CDR1 reads KGHSH; CDR2 reads LQKENI. The CDR3 is CASSPRGQTYSEQFF. Written as DNA, the CDR3 is TGTGCCAGCTCACCAAGGGGGCAGACCTACAGTGAGCAGTTCTTC.

The V gene is TRBV27, the J gene TRBJ2-3; unclear D gene. V lost 3 bases to trimming and J lost 0 bases, with 10 bases between them. This CDR3 has 15 residues. Germline V gene lookup returns CDR1 MNHEY and CDR2 SMNVEV (reference sequence). CDR3 sequence (DNA): TGTGCCAGCAGTTTCCTGGCGGTTAGCACAGATACGCAGTATTTT. Its translation: CASSFLAVSTDTQYF.

This clonotype came up many times. This chain connects TRBV28 to TRBJ2-1; unclear D gene. From germline, CDR1 is MDHEN and CDR2 SYDVKM. This CDR3 contains 13 residues. V lost 4 bases and J 9 bases, leaving 13 bases between the germline ends. The CDR3: CASSSGSSSEQFF. The CDR3 coding sequence is TGTGCCAGCAGTTCGGGCTCGTCAAGTGAGCAGTTCTTC.

The V and J genes are TRBV28 and TRBJ2-1, with D hard to call. The CDR3 spans 14 residues. Germline-derived CDR1 and CDR2 are MDHEN and SYDVKM. Trimming stripped 2 bases from V and 5 bases from J, with 10 bases between. This chain's CDR3 is CASSLKLLNNEQFF. CDR3 bases: TGTGCCAGCAGTTTAAAACTTCTCAACAATGAGCAGTTCTTC.

This clonotype was counted between two and nine times. V usage is TRBV4-1 and J usage is TRBJ1-1, with 8 positions matching TRBD1. Germline assignment: CDR1 MGHRA and CDR2 YSYEKL. The CDR3 has 19 amino acids. J was trimmed by 1 base and V by 0 bases; bases with no gene match: 13. The CDR3 DNA sequence: TGCGCCAGCAGCCAAGATCTTGGAGCAGGGGGCCTAAGGAACACTGAAGCTTTCTTT. Protein sequence: CASSQDLGAGGLRNTEAFF.

This clonotype showed up many times. J is TRBJ2-7 and V is TRBV11-2, with 10 bases aligning to TRBD1. The V gene end was trimmed by 5 bases and the J gene end by 2 bases; junction bases not matched to a gene: 6. The germline gives CDR1 SGHAT, CDR2 FQNNGV. This CDR3 spans 15 amino acids. Written as DNA, the CDR3 is TGTGCCAGCAGCCAAGGACAGGGGGAAACCTACGAGCAGTACTTC. Protein product: CASSQGQGETYEQYF.

This clonotype turned up a few times. The chain combines TRBV10-3 with TRBJ2-2, with 10 bases that match TRBD2. The germline gives CDR1 ENHRY, CDR2 SYGVKD. The CDR3 runs to 15 residues. The V gene end was trimmed by 6 bases and the J gene end by 3 bases; junction bases not matched to a gene: 4. In DNA form, the CDR3 reads TGTGCCATCAGCTCTAGCGGGAGTGACACCGGGGAGCTGTTTTTT. Translation: CAISSSGSDTGELFF.

The chain is built from TRBV29-1 and TRBJ1-1; D is perhaps TRBD1 (6 bases). V was clipped by 7 bases and J by 0 bases, with 9 bases between them. This CDR3 is 12 amino acids long. Germline CDR1 reads SQVTM; CDR2 reads ANQGSEA. CDR3 sequence: CSGGGMNTEAFF. The CDR3 DNA is TGCAGCGGAGGGGGGATGAACACTGAAGCTTTCTTT. The full variable domain, in which reference TRBV29-1 and TRBJ1-1 provide the parts outside the CDR3, is SAVISQKPSRDICQRGTSLTIQCQVDSQVTMMFWYRQQPGQSLTLIATANQGSEATYESGFVIDKFPISRPNLTFSTLTVSNMSPEDSSIYLCSGGGMNTEAFFGQGTRLTVV.

This clonotype showed up many times. The chain couples TRBV30 to TRBJ2-7; D may be TRBD2 (6 bases). This CDR3 is built from 14 residues. Trimming took 4 bases from V and 2 from J, leaving 15 bases between them. Germline V gene sequence: CDR1 GTSNPN, CDR2 SVGIG (reference sequence). The CDR3 here is CAWKGGALTYEQYF. The DNA for the CDR3 is TGTGCCTGGAAAGGAGGGGCCCTAACCTACGAGCAGTACTTC.

At least ten counts were recorded for this clonotype. The rearrangement uses TRBV18 and TRBJ1-3; 7 bases agree with TRBD1. This CDR3 has 15 residues. The germline V gene has CDR1 KGHSH and CDR2 LQKENI. The J segment lost 0 bases and the V segment lost 3 bases, leaving 2 bases of the junction unmatched. The CDR3 bases are TGTGCCAGCTCACCGAGACAGGGCTCTGGAAACACCATATATTTT. It translates to CASSPRQGSGNTIYF.

The CDR3 DNA is TGTGCCAGCACCGGGGACAACTACGAGCAGTACTTC. It translates to CASTGDNYEQYF. The V call is TRBV6-2 or TRBV6-3, the J call TRBJ2-7; D perhaps matches TRBD1 (6 bases). Germline CDR1 is MNHEY and CDR2 is SVGEGT. V was trimmed by 7 bases and J by 3 bases, leaving 10 bases between them. The CDR3 length is 12 residues.

This clonotype was picked up many times. The chain employs TRBV20-1 and TRBJ2-3; 10 bases agree with TRBD2. This CDR3 has 15 amino acids. CDR1 and CDR2 (germline): DFQATT, SNEGSKA (reference sequence). J gave up 5 bases and V 3 bases, and 8 bases lay outside the gene matches. CDR3 residues: CSASLLAGDVDTQYF. The CDR3 coding sequence is TGCAGTGCTAGTCTGCTAGCGGGAGACGTAGATACGCAGTATTTT.